This is a list of T cell receptor beta chains from one sample in a study of shared clonotypes between healthy human individuals. The method was immunoSEQ multiplex PCR; TCRdb's version includes in-frame clones alone and lacks a portion of them. The data contain 2 million to 2.5 million clones, approximately 90% of them singletons. The sample comprised naive CD4+ T cells from PBMCs. Every receptor here comes from a man aged 18 to 30 in good health. Some clones in this sample may be carry-over from other donors' samples. CDR3s include the opening cysteine and the closing phenylalanine or tryptophan. D genes are given only for firm matches. Expanded clones are given a class, and other clones once, few, many or no size at all.

>.|TRBJ1-2|TRBV6-1|TRBD1
CASRARDRDFYGYTF
TGTGCCAGCAGGGCCCGGGACAGGGATTTCTATGGCTACACCTTC
>.|TRBJ2-1|TRBV2|TRBD2
CASSSGRAWSEQFF
TGTGCCAGCAGTAGCGGGAGGGCCTGGAGTGAGCAGTTCTTC
>.|TRBJ1-1|TRBV18|.
CASSPQSGLNTEAFF
TGTGCCAGCTCACCACAGAGTGGCCTGAACACTGAAGCTTTCTTT
>.|TRBJ2-2|TRBV4-1|TRBD1
CASSQGTGGYTGELFF
TGCGCCAGCAGCCAGGGTACAGGGGGCTACACCGGGGAGCTGTTTTTT
>.|TRBJ2-3|TRBV4-3|.
CASSRRQSTDTQYF
TGCGCCAGCAGCCGCAGACAGAGCACAGATACGCAGTATTTT
>.|TRBJ1-4|TRBV19|.
CASSITDGEKLFF
TGTGCCAGTAGTATCACGGACGGCGAAAAACTGTTTTTT
>.|TRBJ1-1|TRBV28|.
CAVQPGWDTEAFF
TGTGCCGTCCAACCGGGGTGGGACACTGAAGCTTTCTTT
>.|TRBJ2-7|TRBV7-2|TRBD1
CASSWGQGADEQYF
TGTGCCAGCAGCTGGGGACAGGGGGCGGACGAGCAGTACTTC
>.|TRBJ2-7|TRBV5-1|TRBD2
CASSLGAGVIDEQYF
TGCGCCAGCAGCTTGGGTGCGGGAGTGATCGACGAGCAGTACTTC
>.|TRBJ2-7|TRBV28|.
CASTPGVVSLYEQYF
TGTGCCAGCACCCCTGGCGTAGTTAGTCTCTACGAGCAGTACTTC
>.|TRBJ2-3|TRBV28|.
CASSLYGRGNRRDTDTQYF
TGTGCCAGCAGTTTATACGGCAGGGGAAATAGAAGGGACACAGATACGCAGTATTTT
>.|TRBJ1-2|TRBV4-1|.
CASSPRPPTAAYGYTF
TGCGCCAGCAGCCCAAGGCCTCCGACAGCCGCCTATGGCTACACCTTC
>.|TRBJ2-1|TRBV30|.
CACSGASYNEQFF
TGTGCCTGCTCGGGGGCTTCCTACAATGAGCAGTTCTTC
>once|TRBJ2-5|TRBV28|.
CASSLFGNTQETQYF
TGTGCCAGCAGTTTATTCGGGAATACCCAAGAGACCCAGTACTTC
>.|TRBJ2-1|TRBV9|TRBD2
CASSLGLAGASANEQFF
TGTGCCAGCAGCCTCGGACTAGCGGGAGCTTCTGCCAATGAGCAGTTCTTC
>few|TRBJ1-2|TRBV5-1|.
CASSLTGGNYGYTF
TGCGCCAGCAGCTTAACGGGGGGAAACTATGGCTACACCTTC